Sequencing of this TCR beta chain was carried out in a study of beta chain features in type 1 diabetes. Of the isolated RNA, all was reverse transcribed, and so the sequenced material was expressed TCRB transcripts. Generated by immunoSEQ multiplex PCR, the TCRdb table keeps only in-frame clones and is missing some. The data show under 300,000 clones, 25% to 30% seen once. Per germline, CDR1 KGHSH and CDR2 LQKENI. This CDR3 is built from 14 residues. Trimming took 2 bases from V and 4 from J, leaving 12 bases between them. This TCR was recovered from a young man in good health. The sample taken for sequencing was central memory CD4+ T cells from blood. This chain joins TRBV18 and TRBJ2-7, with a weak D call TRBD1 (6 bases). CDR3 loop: CASSPIRTAYEQYF. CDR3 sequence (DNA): TGTGCCAGCTCACCAATAAGGACAGCTTACGAGCAGTACTTC. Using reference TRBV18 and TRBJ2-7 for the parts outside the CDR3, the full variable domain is NAGVMQNPRHLVRRRGQEARLRCSPMKGHSHVYWYRQLPEEGLKFMVYLQKENIIDESGMPKERFSAEFPKEGPSILRIQQVVRGDSAAYFCASSPIRTAYEQYFGPGTRLTVT.